Below, 17 T cell receptor beta chains from the same sample are listed, as sequenced in a study of T cells in localized non-small cell lung cancer. Assay: immunoSEQ multiplex PCR; the TCRdb copy retains only in-frame clones and omits some. The data contain around 3,700 clones, about 20% of them singletons. The sample in question was lung tumor tissue, obtained before any cancer treatment. The receptors come from a man aged 18-49 years with stage II lung adenocarcinoma.

The chain combines TRBV1 with TRBJ1-1. TRBV1 is a recognized pseudogene. The CDR3 length is 16 residues. This chain's CDR3 is CASSQDRGRLNTEAFF. The CDR3, as DNA: TGCGCCAGCAGCCAAGATCGGGGACGGTTGAACACTGAAGCTTTCTTT.

This clone was picked up a small number of times. The genes are TRBV30 and TRBJ2-7; the D gene could be TRBD1 or TRBD2 (7 bases each). Trimming cost V 4 bases and J 9 bases, with 22 bases left between them. Germline V gene sequence: CDR1 GTSNPN, CDR2 SVGIG (reference sequence). The CDR3 has 14 residues. The CDR3 sequence: CAWKFSRGGFGQYF. The CDR3 DNA follows: TGTGCCTGGAAGTTCTCCAGGGGGGGCTTCGGGCAGTACTTC.

V usage is TRBV30 and J usage is TRBJ2-7; no reliable D call. Germline V gene sequence: CDR1 GTSNPN, CDR2 SVGIG (reference sequence). Trimming cost V 8 bases and J 2 bases, with 16 bases left between them. CDR3 length equals 13 residues. CDR3: CAVDRWGTYEQYF. DNA for the CDR3: TGTGCCGTAGACCGGTGGGGTACCTACGAGCAGTACTTC.

The chain recombines TRBV30 with TRBJ1-1; TRBD1 might be the D (6 bases). Germline V CDR1 and CDR2: GTSNPN, SVGIG (reference sequence). Deletions cut 0 bases from V and 4 bases from J, with 9 bases between. The length of the CDR3 is 13 residues. CDR3 amino acids: CAWSVQGATEAFF. The DNA of the CDR3 is TGTGCCTGGAGTGTACAGGGAGCCACTGAAGCTTTCTTT.

This CDR3 is CAWSKGADYEQYF. For the CDR3, the DNA is TGTGCCTGGAGTAAAGGGGCCGACTACGAGCAGTACTTC. This chain connects TRBV30 to TRBJ2-7, with D perhaps TRBD1 (5 bases). Trimming stripped 2 bases from V and 3 bases from J, with 11 bases between. The germline V gene encodes CDR1 GTSNPN and CDR2 SVGIG (reference sequence). This CDR3 has 13 amino acids.

This rearrangement joins TRBV14 to TRBJ2-2; TRBD1 agrees at 12 bases. The germline V gene has CDR1 SGHDN and CDR2 FVKESK. The CDR3 covers 15 residues. The V and J ends lost 6 bases and 4 bases, in that order; junction bases with no gene match: 3. CDR3 sequence (DNA): TGTGCCAGCAGGAGGGACAGGGGGCTCACCGGGGAGCTGTTTTTT. As protein: CASRRDRGLTGELFF. The full variable domain, with the rest looked up from reference TRBV14 and TRBJ2-2, is EAGVTQFPSHSVIEKGQTVTLRCDPISGHDNLYWYRRVMGKEIKFLLHFVKESKQDESGMPNNRFLAERTGGTYSTLKVQPAELEDSGVYFCASRRDRGLTGELFFGEGSRLTVL.

This clone turned up a few times. V and J are TRBV11-3 and TRBJ2-2, with a tentative D call TRBD2 (5 bases). V gave up 3 bases and J gave up 1 base, with 12 bases separating them. CDR3 length: 16 amino acids. Germline CDR1 reads SGHNT; CDR2 reads YENEEA. The CDR3 is CASSFSGLLNTGELFF. The CDR3 bases are TGTGCCAGCAGCTTTTCAGGACTTCTGAACACCGGGGAGCTGTTTTTT.

This clone is labeled as medium-sized (0.01 to 0.1%). The rearrangement links TRBV9 to TRBJ2-7; D call uncertain. Trimming removed 7 bases from V and 2 bases from J, with 19 bases in between. CDR1 is SGDLS, CDR2 YYNGEE, per germline. CDR3 size: 15 residues. CDR3 sequence: CASGIPPQNPYEQYF. The CDR3 DNA reads TGTGCCAGCGGGATCCCACCCCAAAACCCCTACGAGCAGTACTTC. Filled out from reference TRBV9 and TRBJ2-7, the complete variable domain reads DSGVTQTPKHLITATGQRVTLRCSPRSGDLSVYWYQQSLDQGLQFLIQYYNGEERAKGNILERFSAQQFPDLHSELNLSSLELGDSALYFCASGIPPQNPYEQYFGPGTRLTVT.

This clone has only a few counts. The genes are TRBV11-3 and TRBJ2-2; 8 positions agree with TRBD2. This CDR3 has 18 residues. Losses at the gene ends were 7 bases for V and 1 base for J; bases not matched to a gene: 14. Germline V gene lookup returns CDR1 SGHNT and CDR2 YENEEA. CDR3 in DNA: TGTGCCAGCACACGAGCGTGGAGGCTAGCGGGGAACACCGGGGAGCTGTTTTTT. It encodes CASTRAWRLAGNTGELFF. The full variable domain, its missing parts supplied by reference TRBV11-3 and TRBJ2-2, is EAGVVQSPRYKIIEKKQPVAFWCNPISGHNTLYWYLQNLGQGPELLIRYENEEAVDDSQLPKDRFSAERLKGVDSTLKIQPAELGDSAVYLCASTRAWRLAGNTGELFFGEGSRLTVL.

The gene calls are TRBV5-1 and TRBJ1-3; possible D gene TRBD1, 6 bases. The ends were cut back, 0 bases at V and 8 bases at J, with 12 bases in the middle. Germline values: CDR1 SGHRS, CDR2 YFSETQ. This CDR3 spans 14 amino acids. The CDR3 coding sequence is TGCGCCAGCAGCTTGGCCAGGGGCCAAGACACCATATATTTT. This sequence encodes CASSLARGQDTIYF.

This clone was detected a few times. The rearrangement links TRBV6-1 to TRBJ2-5, with D maybe TRBD2 (6 bases). CDR1 is MNHNS, CDR2 SASEGT, per germline. There are 14 residues in the CDR3. Deletions cut 0 bases from V and 7 bases from J, with 12 bases between. The CDR3 DNA is TGTGCCAGCAGTGAAGCCGCCCTCGGGAGGACCCAGTACTTC. Residues: CASSEAALGRTQYF.

The V gene is TRBV7-5, the J gene TRBJ1-3; TRBD1 is the table's D call, not checked against the DNA. TRBV7-5 is shown as a pseudogene. The CDR3 is made up of 16 amino acids. CDR3 DNA: TGTGCCAGCAGCCCCACCACAGGGGTCTTTGGAAACACCATATATTTT. This translates into CASSPTTGVFGNTIYF.

In nucleotides, the CDR3 is TGTGCCAGCAGTGAAGATGGGACAGGAGGCTACACCATATATTTT. It translates to CASSEDGTGGYTIYF. The genes are TRBV6-1 and TRBJ1-3, with 8 bases identical to TRBD1. This CDR3 comprises 15 residues. Unmatched junction bases numbered 7, after V lost 1 base and J lost 8 bases. The germline CDR1 and CDR2 sequences are MNHNS and SASEGT.

This clone was seen only a few times. The genes are TRBV6-8 and TRBJ2-5, with D perhaps TRBD2 (7 bases). Deletions cut 7 bases from V and 2 bases from J, with 17 bases between. CDR1 and CDR2 (germline): MNHGY, SAAAGT. The CDR3 runs to 15 residues. In nucleotides, the CDR3 is TGTGCCAGCATGCGTGGGGGGGGCGGACAAGAGACCCAGTACTTC. Protein: CASMRGGGGQETQYF.

This clone occurred a few times. V and J are TRBV9 and TRBJ2-5; the match to TRBD2 covers 11 bases. From germline, CDR1 is SGDLS and CDR2 YYNGEE. V shed 4 bases and J 4 bases; nucleotides not matched to a gene: 6. The CDR3 length is 15 residues. Here the CDR3 DNA reads TGTGCCAGCAGCTCACTAGCGGGGGCGGTAGAGACCCAGTACTTC. Translated: CASSSLAGAVETQYF.

V is TRBV7-2 and J is TRBJ2-7, with D tentatively TRBD1 (6 bases). The CDR3 extends over 13 amino acids. Per germline, CDR1 SGHTA and CDR2 FQGNSA. Trimming removed 5 bases from V and 7 bases from J, with 15 bases in between. The CDR3 bases are TGTGCCAGCAGCCAGGTGGGGGCGAGGGAGCAGTACTTC. Protein product: CASSQVGAREQYF.

By proportion, this clone is medium-sized (0.01 to 0.1%). J is TRBJ1-6 and V is TRBV2; D might be TRBD1 (6 bases). Between the trimmed V and J ends, which lost 11 bases and 6 bases, there was a span of 17 bases. Germline CDR1 is SNHLY and CDR2 is FYNNEI. The CDR3 totals 14 residues. As DNA, the CDR3 is TGTGCCGGGGTAGCACAGGGAAGTAATTCACCCCTCCACTTT. Protein: CAGVAQGSNSPLHF. The full variable domain, in which reference TRBV2 and TRBJ1-6 provide the parts outside the CDR3, is EPEVTQTPSHQVTQMGQEVILRCVPISNHLYFYWYRQILGQKVEFLVSFYNNEISEKSEIFDDQFSVERPDGSNFTLKIRSTKLEDSAMYFCAGVAQGSNSPLHFGNGTRLTVT.